This T cell receptor (beta chain) was profiled in a study of beta chain features in type 1 diabetes. Study-wide findings and caveats: Researchers could not determine here whether HLA type influences TCRB rearrangement. At VDJ recombination sites, type 1 diabetes patients had fewer insertions and more deleted nucleotides. A moderate, significant TCRB CDR3 shortening appeared in type 1 diabetes across four CD4+ subsets. A cDNA-based sequencing approach could over-represent cells with high TCR expression.

The entirety of the isolated RNA underwent reverse transcription, so expressed TCRB transcripts were sequenced. Clones were read by immunoSEQ multiplex PCR, and TCRdb kept only the in-frame ones, dropping some. The sample shows some 150,000 clones, about 7% of them seen only once. Points on this clone: Its antigen is currently unknown.

Sequenced: central memory CD4+ T cells from blood. The sequence was collected from a woman aged 25 to 39 in good health.

CDR3 nucleotides: TGTGCCATCAGGAATTCGGATCGGGGCAATGAGCAGTTCTTC. It translates to CAIRNSDRGNEQFF. V usage is TRBV10-3 and J usage is TRBJ2-1, with D possibly being TRBD2 (5 bases). Trimming cost V 6 bases and J 6 bases, with 15 bases left between them. Per germline, CDR1 ENHRY and CDR2 SYGVKD. CDR3 length: 14 amino acids.